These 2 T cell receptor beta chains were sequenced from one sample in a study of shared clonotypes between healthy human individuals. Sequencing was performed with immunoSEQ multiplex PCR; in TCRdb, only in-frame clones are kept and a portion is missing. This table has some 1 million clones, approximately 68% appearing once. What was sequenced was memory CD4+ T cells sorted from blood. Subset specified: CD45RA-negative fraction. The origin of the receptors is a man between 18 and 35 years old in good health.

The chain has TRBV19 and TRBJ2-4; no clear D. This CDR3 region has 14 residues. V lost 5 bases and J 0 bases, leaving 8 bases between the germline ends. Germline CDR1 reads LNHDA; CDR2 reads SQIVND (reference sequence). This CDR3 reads CASSGHLAKNIQYF. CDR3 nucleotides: TGTGCCAGTAGTGGTCACCTAGCCAAAAACATTCAGTACTTC. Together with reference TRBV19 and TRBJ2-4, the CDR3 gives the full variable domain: DGGITQSPKYLFRKEGQNVTLSCEQNLNHDAMYWYRQDPGQGLRLIYYSQIVNDFQKGDIAEGYSVSREKKESFPLTVTSAQKNPTAFYLCASSGHLAKNIQYFGAGTRLSVL.

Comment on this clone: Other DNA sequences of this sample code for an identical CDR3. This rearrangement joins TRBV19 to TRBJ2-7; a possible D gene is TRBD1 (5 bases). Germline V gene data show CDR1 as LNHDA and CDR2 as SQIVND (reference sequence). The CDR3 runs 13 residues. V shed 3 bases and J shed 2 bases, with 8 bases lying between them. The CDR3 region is CASSIGRAYEQYF. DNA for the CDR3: TGTGCCAGTAGTATCGGCAGGGCCTACGAGCAGTACTTC. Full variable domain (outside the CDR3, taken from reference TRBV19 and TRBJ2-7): DGGITQSPKYLFRKEGQNVTLSCEQNLNHDAMYWYRQDPGQGLRLIYYSQIVNDFQKGDIAEGYSVSREKKESFPLTVTSAQKNPTAFYLCASSIGRAYEQYFGPGTRLTVT.